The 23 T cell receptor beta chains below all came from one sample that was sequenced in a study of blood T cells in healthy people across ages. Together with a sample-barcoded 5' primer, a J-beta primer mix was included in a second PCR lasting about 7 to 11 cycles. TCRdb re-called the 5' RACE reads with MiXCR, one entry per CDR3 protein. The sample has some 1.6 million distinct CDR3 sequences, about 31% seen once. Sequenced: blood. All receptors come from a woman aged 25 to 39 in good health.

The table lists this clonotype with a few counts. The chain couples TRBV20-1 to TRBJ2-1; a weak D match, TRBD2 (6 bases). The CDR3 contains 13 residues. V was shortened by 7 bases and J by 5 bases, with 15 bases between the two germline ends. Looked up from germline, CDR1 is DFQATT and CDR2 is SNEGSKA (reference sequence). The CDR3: CSVAMGGNNEQFF. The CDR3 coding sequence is TGCAGTGTAGCCATGGGCGGGAACAATGAGCAGTTCTTC.

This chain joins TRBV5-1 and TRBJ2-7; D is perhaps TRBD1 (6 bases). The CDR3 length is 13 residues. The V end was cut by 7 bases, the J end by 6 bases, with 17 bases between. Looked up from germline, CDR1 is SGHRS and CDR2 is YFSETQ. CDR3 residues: CASGKAGAGEQYF. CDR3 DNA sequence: TGCGCCAGCGGCAAGGCAGGGGCGGGCGAGCAGTACTTC. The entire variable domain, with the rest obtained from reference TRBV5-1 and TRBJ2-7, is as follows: KAGVTQTPRYLIKTRGQQVTLSCSPISGHRSVSWYQQTPGQGLQFLFEYFSETQRNKGNFPGRFSGRQFSNSRSEMNVSTLELGDSALYLCASGKAGAGEQYFGPGTRLTVT.

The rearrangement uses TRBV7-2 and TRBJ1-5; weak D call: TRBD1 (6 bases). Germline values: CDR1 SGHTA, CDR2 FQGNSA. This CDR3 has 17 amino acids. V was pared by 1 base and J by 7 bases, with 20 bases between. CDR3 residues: CASSLEEGVTGRQPQHF. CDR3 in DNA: TGTGCCAGCAGCTTAGAGGAGGGGGTAACAGGTCGGCAGCCCCAGCATTTT.

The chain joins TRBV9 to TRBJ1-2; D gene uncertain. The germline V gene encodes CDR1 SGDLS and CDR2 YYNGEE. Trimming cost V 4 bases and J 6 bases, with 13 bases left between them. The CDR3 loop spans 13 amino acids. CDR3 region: CASSSRGRDGYTF. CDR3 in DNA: TGTGCCAGCAGCTCCCGCGGGAGGGATGGCTACACCTTC.

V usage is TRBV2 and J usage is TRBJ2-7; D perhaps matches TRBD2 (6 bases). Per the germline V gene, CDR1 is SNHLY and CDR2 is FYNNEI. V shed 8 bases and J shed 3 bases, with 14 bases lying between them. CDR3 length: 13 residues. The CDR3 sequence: CASSIAESYEQYF. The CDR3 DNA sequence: TGTGCCAGCTCTATAGCGGAAAGCTACGAGCAGTACTTC.

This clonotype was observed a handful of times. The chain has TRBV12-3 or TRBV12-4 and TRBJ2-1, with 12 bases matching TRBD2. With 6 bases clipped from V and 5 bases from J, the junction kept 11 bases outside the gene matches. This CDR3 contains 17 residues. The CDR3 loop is CASSPPLGLAGHNEQFF. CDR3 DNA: TGTGCCAGCAGCCCTCCCCTCGGACTAGCGGGGCACAATGAGCAGTTCTTC.

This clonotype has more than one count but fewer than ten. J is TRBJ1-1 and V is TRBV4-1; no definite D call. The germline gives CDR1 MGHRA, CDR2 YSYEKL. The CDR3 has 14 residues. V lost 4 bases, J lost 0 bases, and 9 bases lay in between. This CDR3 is CASSPKAVNTEAFF. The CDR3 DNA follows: TGCGCCAGCAGCCCAAAGGCGGTGAACACTGAAGCTTTCTTT.

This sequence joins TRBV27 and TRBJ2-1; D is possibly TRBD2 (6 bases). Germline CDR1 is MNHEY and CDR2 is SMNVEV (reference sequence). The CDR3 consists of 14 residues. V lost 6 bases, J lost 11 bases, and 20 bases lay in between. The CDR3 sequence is CASRGGGTSYKQFF. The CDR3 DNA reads TGTGCCAGCAGGGGGGGAGGCACCTCCTATAAGCAGTTCTTC.

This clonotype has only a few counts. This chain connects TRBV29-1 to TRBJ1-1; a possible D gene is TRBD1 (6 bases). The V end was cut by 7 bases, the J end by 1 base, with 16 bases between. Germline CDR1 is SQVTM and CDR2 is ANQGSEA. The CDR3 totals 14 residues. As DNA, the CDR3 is TGCAGCGCGTCCAGGGGTGGAGGGAACACTGAAGCTTTCTTT. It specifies CSASRGGGNTEAFF.

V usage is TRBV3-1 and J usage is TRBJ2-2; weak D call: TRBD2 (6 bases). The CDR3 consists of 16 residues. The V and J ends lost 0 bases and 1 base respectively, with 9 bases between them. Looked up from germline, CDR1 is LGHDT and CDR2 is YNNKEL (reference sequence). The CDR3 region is CASSQDSGLNTGELFF. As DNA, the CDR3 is TGTGCCAGCAGCCAAGATAGCGGCTTGAACACCGGGGAGCTGTTTTTT.

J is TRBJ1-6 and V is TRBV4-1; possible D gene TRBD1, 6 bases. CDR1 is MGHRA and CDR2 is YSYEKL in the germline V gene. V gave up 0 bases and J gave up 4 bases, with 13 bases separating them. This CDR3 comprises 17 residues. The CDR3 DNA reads TGCGCCAGCAGCCAAGATAGACAGGCCGAATATAATTCACCCCTCCACTTT. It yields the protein CASSQDRQAEYNSPLHF.

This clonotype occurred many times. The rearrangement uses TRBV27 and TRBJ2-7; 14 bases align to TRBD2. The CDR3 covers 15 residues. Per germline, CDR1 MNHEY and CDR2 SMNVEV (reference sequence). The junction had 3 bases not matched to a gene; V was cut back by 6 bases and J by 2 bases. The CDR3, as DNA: TGTGCCAGCAGCCCGGGACTAGCGGGGGCCTACGAGCAGTACTTC. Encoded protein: CASSPGLAGAYEQYF.

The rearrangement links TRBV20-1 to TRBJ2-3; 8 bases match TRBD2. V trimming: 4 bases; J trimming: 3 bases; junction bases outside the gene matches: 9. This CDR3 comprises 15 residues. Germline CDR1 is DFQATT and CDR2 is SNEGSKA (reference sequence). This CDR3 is CSAKGVAGRTDTQYF. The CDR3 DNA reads TGCAGTGCTAAAGGTGTAGCGGGGAGGACAGATACGCAGTATTTT.

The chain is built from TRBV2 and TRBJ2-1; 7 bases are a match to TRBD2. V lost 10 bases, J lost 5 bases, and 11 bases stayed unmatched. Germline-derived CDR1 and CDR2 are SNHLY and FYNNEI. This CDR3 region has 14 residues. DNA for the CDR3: TGTGCCACCCTGACGGCGGGAGCGGACAATGAGCAGTTCTTC. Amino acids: CATLTAGADNEQFF.

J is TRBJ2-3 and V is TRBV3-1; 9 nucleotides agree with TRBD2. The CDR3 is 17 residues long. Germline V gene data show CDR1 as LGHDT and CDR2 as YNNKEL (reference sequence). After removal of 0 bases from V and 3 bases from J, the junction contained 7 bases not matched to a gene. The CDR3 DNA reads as TGTGCCAGCAGCCAAGAGACCCCTAGCGGGGAAACAGATACGCAGTATTTT. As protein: CASSQETPSGETDTQYF.

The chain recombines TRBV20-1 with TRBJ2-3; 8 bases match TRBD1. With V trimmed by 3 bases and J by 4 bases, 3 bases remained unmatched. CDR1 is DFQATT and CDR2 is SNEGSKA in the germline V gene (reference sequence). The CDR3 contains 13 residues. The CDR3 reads CSARDRVADTQYF. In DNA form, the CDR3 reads TGCAGTGCTAGGGACAGGGTCGCAGATACGCAGTATTTT.

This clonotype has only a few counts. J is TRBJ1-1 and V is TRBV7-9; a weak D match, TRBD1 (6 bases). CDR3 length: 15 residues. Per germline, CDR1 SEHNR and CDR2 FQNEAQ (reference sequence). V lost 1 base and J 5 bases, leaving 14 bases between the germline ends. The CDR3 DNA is TGTGCCAGCAGCTTAGGGGGAGGGGGGAGTACTGAAGCTTTCTTT. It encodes CASSLGGGGSTEAFF.

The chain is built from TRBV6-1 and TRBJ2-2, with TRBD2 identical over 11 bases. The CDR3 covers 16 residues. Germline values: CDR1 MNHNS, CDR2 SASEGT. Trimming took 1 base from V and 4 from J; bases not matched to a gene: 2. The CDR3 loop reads CASSEGTSGRTGELFF. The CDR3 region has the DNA TGTGCCAGCAGTGAAGGGACTAGCGGGCGCACCGGGGAGCTGTTTTTT.

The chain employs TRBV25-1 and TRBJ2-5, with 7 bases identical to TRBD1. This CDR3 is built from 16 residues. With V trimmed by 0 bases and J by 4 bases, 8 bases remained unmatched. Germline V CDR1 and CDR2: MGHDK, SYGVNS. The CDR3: CASSEYTQGDVETQYF. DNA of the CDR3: TGTGCCAGCAGTGAATATACTCAGGGGGACGTAGAGACCCAGTACTTC. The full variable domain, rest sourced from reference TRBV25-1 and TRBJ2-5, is EADIYQTPRYLVIGTGKKITLECSQTMGHDKMYWYQQDPGMELHLIHYSYGVNSTEKGDLSSESTVSRIRTEHFPLTLESARPSHTSQYLCASSEYTQGDVETQYFGPGTRLLVL.

The CDR3 DNA sequence: TGTGCCAGCAGGGAACAGGGAGTCGGCACAGATACGCAGTATTTT. It yields the protein CASREQGVGTDTQYF. The gene calls are TRBV2 and TRBJ2-3, with a weak D call TRBD1 (6 bases). Germline CDR1 reads SNHLY; CDR2 reads FYNNEI. The CDR3 is made up of 15 amino acids. Trimming stripped 6 bases from V and 1 base from J, with 14 bases between. The variable domain in full, completed from reference TRBV2 and TRBJ2-3, reads EPEVTQTPSHQVTQMGQEVILRCVPISNHLYFYWYRQILGQKVEFLVSFYNNEISEKSEIFDDQFSVERPDGSNFTLKIRSTKLEDSAMYFCASREQGVGTDTQYFGPGTRLTVL.

The DNA for the CDR3 is TGTGCCAGCAGTTTTGTCCGGTTCCCCCAAGAGACCCAGTACTTC. Protein product: CASSFVRFPQETQYF. The chain is built from TRBV7-9 and TRBJ2-5; unclear D gene. Trimming shortened V by 6 bases and J by 1 base, and 15 bases separated the two germline ends. CDR1 is SEHNR, CDR2 FQNEAQ, per germline (reference sequence). The CDR3 sequence is 15 residues long.

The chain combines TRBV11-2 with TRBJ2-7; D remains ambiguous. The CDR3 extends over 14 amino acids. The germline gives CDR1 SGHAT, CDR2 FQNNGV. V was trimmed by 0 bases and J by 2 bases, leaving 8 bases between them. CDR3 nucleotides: TGTGCCAGCAGCTTAGATTTGAAAACCTACGAGCAGTACTTC. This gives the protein CASSLDLKTYEQYF.

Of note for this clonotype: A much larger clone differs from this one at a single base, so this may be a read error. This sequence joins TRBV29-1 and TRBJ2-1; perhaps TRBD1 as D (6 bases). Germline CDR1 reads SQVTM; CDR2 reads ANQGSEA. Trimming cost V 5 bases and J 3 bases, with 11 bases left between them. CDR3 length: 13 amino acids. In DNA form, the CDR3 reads TGCAGCGTTTATGGGACATACTACAATGAGCAGTTCTTC. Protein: CSVYGTYYNEQFF.